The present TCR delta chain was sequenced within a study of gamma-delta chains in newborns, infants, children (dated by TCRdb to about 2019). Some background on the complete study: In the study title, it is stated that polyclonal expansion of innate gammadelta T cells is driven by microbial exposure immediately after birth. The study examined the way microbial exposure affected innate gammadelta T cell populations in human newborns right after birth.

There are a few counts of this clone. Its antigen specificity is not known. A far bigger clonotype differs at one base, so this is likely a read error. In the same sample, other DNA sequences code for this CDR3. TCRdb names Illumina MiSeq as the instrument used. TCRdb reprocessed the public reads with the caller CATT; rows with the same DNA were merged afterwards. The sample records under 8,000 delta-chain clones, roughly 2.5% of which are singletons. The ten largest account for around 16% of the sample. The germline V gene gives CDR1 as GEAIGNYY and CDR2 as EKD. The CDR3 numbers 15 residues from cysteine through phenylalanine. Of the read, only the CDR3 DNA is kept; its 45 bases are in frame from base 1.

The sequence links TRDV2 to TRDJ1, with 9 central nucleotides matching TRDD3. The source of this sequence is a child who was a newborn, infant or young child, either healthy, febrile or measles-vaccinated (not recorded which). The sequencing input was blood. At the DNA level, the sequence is TGTGCCTGTGACACCGTGGGGGATAACACCGATAAGCTCATCTTT. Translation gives CACDTVGDNTDKLIF.